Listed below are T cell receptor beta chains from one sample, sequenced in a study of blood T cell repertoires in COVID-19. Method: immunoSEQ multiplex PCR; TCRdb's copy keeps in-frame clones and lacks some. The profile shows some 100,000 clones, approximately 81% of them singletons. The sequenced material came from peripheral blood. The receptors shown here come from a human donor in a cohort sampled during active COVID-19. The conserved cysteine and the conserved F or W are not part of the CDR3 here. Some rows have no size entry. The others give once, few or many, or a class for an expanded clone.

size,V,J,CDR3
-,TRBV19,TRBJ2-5,ASSRTGGWETQY
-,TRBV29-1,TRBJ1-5,SVKGAGDQPQH
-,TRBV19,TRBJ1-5,ASNAAAGPQH
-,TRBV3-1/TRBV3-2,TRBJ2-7,ASSHDFREQY
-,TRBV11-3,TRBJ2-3,ASSLGIAGVGDTQY
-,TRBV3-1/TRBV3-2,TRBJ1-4,ASSQGEGGSKLF
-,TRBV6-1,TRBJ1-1,ASNDRDRAEAF
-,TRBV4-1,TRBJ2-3,ASSRSPGWPDTQY
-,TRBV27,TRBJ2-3,ASSLNPGLAGSDTQY
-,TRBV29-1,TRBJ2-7,SVDGTSGYEQY
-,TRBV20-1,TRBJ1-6,SAIDRGSSPLH
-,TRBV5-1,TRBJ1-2,ASSLQGFGYT
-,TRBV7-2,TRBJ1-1,ASSLRQISNTEAF
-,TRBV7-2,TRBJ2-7,ASSPGLGSYEQY
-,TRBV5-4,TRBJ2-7,ASSLISGDEQY
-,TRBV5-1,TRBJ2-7,ASSLEGANDEQY
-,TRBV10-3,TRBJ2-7,AIRSTDSYEQY
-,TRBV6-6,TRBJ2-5,ASTPGGTQETQY
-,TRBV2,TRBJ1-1,ASRVDTEAF
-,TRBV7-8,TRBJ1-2,ASSLLQSGVDYT
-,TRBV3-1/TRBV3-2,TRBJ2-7,ASSQDWAGEREQY
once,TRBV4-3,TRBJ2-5,ASSQDWLAGGWETQY
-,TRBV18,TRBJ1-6,ASSPLVGAGQFGSPLH
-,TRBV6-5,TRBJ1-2,ASSSGQGGVYGYT
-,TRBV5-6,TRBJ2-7,ASSFPGTASYEQY
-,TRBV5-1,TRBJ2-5,ASSRDKTQETQY
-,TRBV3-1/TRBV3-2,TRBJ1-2,ASSHHGPGGYT
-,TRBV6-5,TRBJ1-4,ASGPTGPNEKLF
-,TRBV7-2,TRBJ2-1,ASSFNSYNEQF
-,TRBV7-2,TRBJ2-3,ASSPQGGGPDTQY
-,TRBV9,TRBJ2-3,ASSARGGLIDTQY
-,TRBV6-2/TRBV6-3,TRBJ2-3,ASSPTSPDTQY
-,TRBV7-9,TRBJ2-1,ASRGSSYNEQF
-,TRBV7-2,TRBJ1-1,ASSFVAGGNTEAF
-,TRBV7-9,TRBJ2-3,ASSQTGSTDTQY
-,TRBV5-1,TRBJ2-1,ASSLGSPSYNEQF
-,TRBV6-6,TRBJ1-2,ASSSGQGSYGYT
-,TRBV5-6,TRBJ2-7,ASTLGGSPYEQY
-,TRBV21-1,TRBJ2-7,ASNQYDREDEQY
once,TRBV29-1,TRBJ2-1,SEYTGGFDEQF
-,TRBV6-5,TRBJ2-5,ASSYGRAQETQY
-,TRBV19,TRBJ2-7,ASSIASASSTYEQY
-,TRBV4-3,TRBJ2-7,ASSQEAVGSYEQY
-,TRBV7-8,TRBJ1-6,ASSLAYRGHSPLH
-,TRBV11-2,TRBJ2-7,ASSPGFGREVEEQY
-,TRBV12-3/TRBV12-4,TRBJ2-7,ASSFVGAQY
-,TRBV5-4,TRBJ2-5,ASSFGTGETQY
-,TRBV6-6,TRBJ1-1,ASTLQGLPNTEAF
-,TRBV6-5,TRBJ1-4,ASRIQATNEKLF
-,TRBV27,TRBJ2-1,ASRRESSYNEQF
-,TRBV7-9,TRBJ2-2,ASSPYTGELF
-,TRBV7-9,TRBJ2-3,ASSSGTTDTDTQY
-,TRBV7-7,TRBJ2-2,ASSSLAAPTGELF
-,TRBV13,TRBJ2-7,ASSLSQGTSGYEQY
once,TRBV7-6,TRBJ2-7,ASSLVGGDEQY
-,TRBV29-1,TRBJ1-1,SGYRAETEAF
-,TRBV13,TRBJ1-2,ASSLGGAPTMSYGYT
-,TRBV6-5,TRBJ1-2,ASRVRGNGYT
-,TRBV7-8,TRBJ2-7,ASSPGTVDSY
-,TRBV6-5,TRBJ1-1,ASSSSRETEAF